Sequencing of this T cell receptor (beta chain) was carried out in a study of a mutant IDH1 vaccine in newly diagnosed glioma. Trimming removed 1 base at V and 0 bases at J, with 5 bases between. The germline V gene has CDR1 SGHRS and CDR2 YFSETQ. The CDR3 consists of 14 residues. The time point denotes: week 35, safety follow-up. Topical imiquimod accompanied each vaccine dose, which consisted of 300 ug of mutant IDH1 20-mer peptide. TCRdb keeps only in-frame clones here, not all; method: immunoSEQ multiplex PCR. The sample includes about 33,000 clones, 82% seen only once; the top ten take less than 8.5%. For this clone: Its antigen remains unidentified.

The sample here was PBMCs, taken from a glioma patient whose treatment included an IDH1 peptide vaccine. The chain uses TRBV5-1 and TRBJ2-1, with D unresolved. The clonotype originates from a woman under 30 with glioma. The CDR3 DNA is TGCGCCAGCAGCTTGCAGAGCTCCTACAATGAGCAGTTCTTC. This encodes CASSLQSSYNEQFF.